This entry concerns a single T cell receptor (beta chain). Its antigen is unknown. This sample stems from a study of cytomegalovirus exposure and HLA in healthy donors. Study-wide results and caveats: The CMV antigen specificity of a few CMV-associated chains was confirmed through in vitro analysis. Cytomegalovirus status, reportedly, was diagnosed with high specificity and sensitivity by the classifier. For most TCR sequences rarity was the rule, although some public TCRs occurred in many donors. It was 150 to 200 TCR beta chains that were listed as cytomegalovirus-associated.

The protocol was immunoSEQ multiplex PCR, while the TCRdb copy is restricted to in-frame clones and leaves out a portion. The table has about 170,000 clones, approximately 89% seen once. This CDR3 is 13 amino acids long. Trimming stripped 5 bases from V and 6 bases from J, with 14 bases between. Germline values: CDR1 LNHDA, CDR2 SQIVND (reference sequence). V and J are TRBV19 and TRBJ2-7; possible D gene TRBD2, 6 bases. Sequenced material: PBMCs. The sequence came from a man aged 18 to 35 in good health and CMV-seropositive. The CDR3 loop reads CASSPREHGEQYF. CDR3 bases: TGTGCCAGTAGTCCCCGGGAGCACGGCGAGCAGTACTTC.